One sample yielded the 6 T cell receptor beta chains listed below, sequenced in a study of T cells in Graves' hyperthyroidism and ophthalmopathy. Researchers amplified the TCR beta CDR3 regions from RNA transcripts. The HTBI set primed first-round TCR CDR3 RT-PCR. MiXCR, applied by TCRdb to the multiplex PCR reads, yields one record per CDR3 protein. The table lists 470,000 or so distinct CDR3 sequences, more than 20% of them singletons. Sequenced material: blood. The origin of the receptors is a man between 18 and 35 years old with Graves' hyperthyroidism.

V is TRBV6-2 or TRBV6-3 and J is TRBJ1-2, with D possibly matching TRBD1 (5 bases). Looked up from germline, CDR1 is MNHEY and CDR2 is SVGEGT. V dropped 0 bases and J dropped 7 bases, with 15 bases sitting between them. The CDR3 length is 15 residues. CDR3 in amino acids: CASSYSGTPMGGYTF. CDR3 nucleotide sequence: TGTGCCAGCAGTTACTCCGGGACTCCAATGGGTGGCTACACCTTC.

This clonotype was detected ten times or more. V gene TRBV29-1 combines with J gene TRBJ2-7, with 8 bases matching TRBD1. This CDR3 has 14 residues. J lost 0 bases, V lost 4 bases, and 5 bases had no gene match. Germline V CDR1 and CDR2: SQVTM, ANQGSEA. CDR3 sequence: CSVGGQENSYEQYF. CDR3 DNA: TGCAGCGTTGGGGGACAGGAGAACTCCTACGAGCAGTACTTC.

This clonotype turned up a few times. The V and J genes are TRBV19 and TRBJ1-5; D is perhaps TRBD1 (6 bases). This CDR3 has 15 amino acids. V was cut by 2 bases and J by 7 bases, with 15 bases left in between. Germline CDR1 reads LNHDA; CDR2 reads SQIVND (reference sequence). This CDR3 reads CASSIWGAGDQPQHF. The CDR3 bases are TGTGCCAGTAGTATATGGGGGGCAGGTGACCAGCCCCAGCATTTT.

This clonotype was seen more than once but under ten times. The chain carries TRBV2 and TRBJ2-7; D possibly corresponds to TRBD2 (5 bases). The germline V gene has CDR1 SNHLY and CDR2 FYNNEI. The ends were cut back, 7 bases at V and 3 bases at J, with 10 bases in the middle. The CDR3 is made up of 12 amino acids. DNA of the CDR3: TGTGCCAGCAAGAGGGCCCTCTACGAGCAGTACTTC. Protein sequence: CASKRALYEQYF. The complete variable domain, with remaining parts taken from reference TRBV2 and TRBJ2-7, reads EPEVTQTPSHQVTQMGQEVILRCVPISNHLYFYWYRQILGQKVEFLVSFYNNEISEKSEIFDDQFSVERPDGSNFTLKIRSTKLEDSAMYFCASKRALYEQYFGPGTRLTVT.

V and J are TRBV5-4 and TRBJ1-1, with D tentatively TRBD1 (5 bases). V was shortened by 4 bases and J by 11 bases, with 21 bases between the two germline ends. The germline V gene encodes CDR1 SGHNT and CDR2 YYREEE (reference sequence). The CDR3 has 14 amino acids. The CDR3 coding sequence is TGTGCCAGCAGCCCGGGGCAGGACCTCTTTGAGGCTTTCTTT. It translates to CASSPGQDLFEAFF. The complete variable domain, with remaining parts taken from reference TRBV5-4 and TRBJ1-1, reads ETGVTQSPTHLIKTRGQQVTLRCSSQSGHNTVSWYQQALGQGPQFIFQYYREEENGRGNFPPRFSGLQFPNYSSELNVNALELDDSALYLCASSPGQDLFEAFFGQGTRLTVV.

This clonotype was observed a single time. One junction end disagrees with the germline gene, perhaps due to a read error. This chain joins TRBV12-3 or TRBV12-4 and TRBJ1-2, with 8 nucleotides matching TRBD1. The CDR3 has 14 amino acids. CDR3 coding DNA: TGCGCCAGCAGCGAGACAGGGGTTAACTATGGCTACACCTTC. Its protein product is CASSETGVNYGYTF.